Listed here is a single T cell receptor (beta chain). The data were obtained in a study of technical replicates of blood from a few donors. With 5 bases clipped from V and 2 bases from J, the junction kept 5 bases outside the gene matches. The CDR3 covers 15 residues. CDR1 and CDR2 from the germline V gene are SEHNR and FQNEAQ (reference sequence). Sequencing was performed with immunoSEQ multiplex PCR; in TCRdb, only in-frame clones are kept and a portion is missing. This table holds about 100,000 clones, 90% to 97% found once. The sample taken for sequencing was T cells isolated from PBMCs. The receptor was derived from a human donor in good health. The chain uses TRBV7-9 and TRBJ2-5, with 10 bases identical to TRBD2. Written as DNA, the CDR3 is TGTGCCAGCAGCAACGGGACTAGCGCACAAGAGACCCAGTACTTC. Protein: CASSNGTSAQETQYF.